This TCR beta chain is drawn from a study of cytomegalovirus exposure and HLA in healthy donors. Study-level findings and limits: Later analysis associated a missense DCLRE1C variant with TCR beta V- and J-gene trimming. Presence/absence analysis assumed near-uniform sequencing depth across donors.

Points on this clone: Its specificity is unknown.

The PCR used 60 Vbeta and 13 Jbeta primers. TCRdb's copy holds only in-frame clones and misses some; the assay was immunoSEQ multiplex PCR. This sample has about 94,000 clones, with approximately 75% found just once. Germline V lookup: CDR1 LGHNA, CDR2 YSLEER. The CDR3 is 13 amino acids. Trimming pared 3 bases from V and 2 bases from J, leaving 6 bases between. The sample consisted of PBMCs. This clonotype originated in a middle-aged woman in good health and CMV-seronegative. This chain connects TRBV4-3 to TRBJ2-3; D not resolved. CDR3 protein: CASSQAYTDTQYF. CDR3 nucleotides: TGCGCCAGCAGCCAGGCATACACAGATACGCAGTATTTT.